The text below deals with one T cell receptor beta chain. These data are taken from a study of blood T cell repertoires in COVID-19. Whole-study context: PBMCs, B-cell-depleted T cells, or T cells were the source of the cDNA or gDNA that made up the material.

The CDR3 spans 15 residues. V lost 4 bases to trimming and J lost 5 bases, with 15 bases between them. The germline gives CDR1 KGHDR, CDR2 SFDVKD. Those who participated ranged in age from roughly 18 to 89 years and resided in about two dozen US areas. Participants were placed into cohorts based on the clinical history they reported. Donors in Cohort 3 who had recovered were those with two negative PCRs, healthcare professional clearance, or resolution of their symptoms. The method was immunoSEQ multiplex PCR; TCRdb's version includes in-frame clones alone and lacks a portion of them. The profile shows about half a million clones, 80% to 90% of them singletons.

This TCR was recovered from a woman aged 60 to 75 who had recovered from COVID-19. The source material was PBMCs or T cells enriched from blood (not recorded which). The J gene is TRBJ2-3, the V gene TRBV24-1, with a possible D match to TRBD2 (6 bases). CDR3 loop: CATSDLGTAKDTQYF. CDR3 DNA: TGTGCCACCAGTGACCTAGGGACTGCCAAAGATACGCAGTATTTT.